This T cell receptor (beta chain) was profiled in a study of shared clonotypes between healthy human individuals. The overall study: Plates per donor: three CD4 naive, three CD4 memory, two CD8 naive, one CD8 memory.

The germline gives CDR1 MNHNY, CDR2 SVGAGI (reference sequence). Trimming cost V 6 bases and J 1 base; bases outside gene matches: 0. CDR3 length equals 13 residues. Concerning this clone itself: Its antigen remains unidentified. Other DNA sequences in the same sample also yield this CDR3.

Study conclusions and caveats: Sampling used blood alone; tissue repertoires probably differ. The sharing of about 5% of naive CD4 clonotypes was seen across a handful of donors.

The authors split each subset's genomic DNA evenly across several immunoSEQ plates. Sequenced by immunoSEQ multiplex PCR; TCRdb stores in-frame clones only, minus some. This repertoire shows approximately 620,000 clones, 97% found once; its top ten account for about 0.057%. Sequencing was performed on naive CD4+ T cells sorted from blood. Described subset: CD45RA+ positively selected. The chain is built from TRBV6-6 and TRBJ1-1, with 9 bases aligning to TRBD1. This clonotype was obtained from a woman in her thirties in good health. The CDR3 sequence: CASRDRGNTEAFF. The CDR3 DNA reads TGTGCCAGCAGGGACAGGGGGAACACTGAAGCTTTCTTT.